The 30 T cell receptor beta chains reported below all come from one sample, sequenced in a study of T cells in localized non-small cell lung cancer (TCRdb year 2020). Library creation used the immunoSEQ multiplex PCR assay. TCRdb stores this immuneACCESS table with in-frame sequences only. Part of the clones is absent; in the studies checked, under half of the shortfall reflects unresolved V genes, and no reason is known for the rest. Within this sample are about 18,000 clones, with about four fifths of them counted one time only. Less than 30% of the sample goes to the ten largest clones. Sequencing was performed on peripheral blood, taken before any cancer treatment. These receptors originate from a female donor at least 60 years old with stage I lung adenocarcinoma.

The V call is TRBV5-4, the J call TRBJ1-1, with D hard to call. V dropped 4 bases and J dropped 7 bases, with 8 bases sitting between them. This CDR3 contains 11 residues. The germline gives CDR1 SGHNT, CDR2 YYREEE (reference sequence). The CDR3 DNA reads TGTGCCAGCAGCACACGGGATGAAGCTTTCTTT. It is translated as CASSTRDEAFF.

The chain has TRBV2 and TRBJ1-1; D perhaps matches TRBD1 (5 bases). The CDR3 totals 15 residues. V was trimmed by 6 bases and J by 1 base, leaving 15 bases between them. Germline V gene sequence: CDR1 SNHLY, CDR2 FYNNEI. The CDR3 reads CASSEVGTPNTEAFF. The CDR3 DNA sequence: TGTGCCAGCAGCGAGGTTGGGACGCCGAACACTGAAGCTTTCTTT.

The chain uses TRBV30 and TRBJ1-1; D uncertain. Germline V gene sequence: CDR1 GTSNPN, CDR2 SVGIG (reference sequence). CDR3 size: 13 residues. Trimming took 2 bases from V and 1 from J, leaving 8 bases between them. CDR3 sequence: CAWSLAGNTEAFF. CDR3 nucleotide sequence: TGTGCCTGGAGTCTGGCCGGGAACACTGAAGCTTTCTTT.

This clone appeared a few times. The rearrangement links TRBV7-2 to TRBJ1-6; 7 bases line up with TRBD1. The germline V gene has CDR1 SGHTA and CDR2 FQGNSA. Germline trimming cut 7 bases from V and 4 bases from J; bases unmatched to any gene: 4. The CDR3 sequence is 14 residues long. CDR3 DNA sequence: TGTGCCAGCAAACCGGGACAGTATAATTCACCCCTCCACTTT. Its translation is CASKPGQYNSPLHF.

The V gene is TRBV6-5, the J gene TRBJ2-5, with TRBD1 matching over 8 bases. The CDR3 spans 15 residues. Per germline, CDR1 MNHEY and CDR2 SVGAGI. After removal of 9 bases from V and 5 bases from J, the junction contained 14 bases not matched to a gene. CDR3 region: CASRRTGTLEETQYF. In nucleotides, the CDR3 is TGTGCCAGTCGTCGGACAGGGACTTTAGAGGAGACCCAGTACTTC.

J is TRBJ1-4 and V is TRBV10-3; D is ambiguous. With 0 bases removed from V and 7 bases from J, the gap between germline ends came to 12 bases. The CDR3 length is 15 residues. CDR1 is ENHRY and CDR2 is SYGVKD in the germline V gene. CDR3 loop: CAISESGGNAEKLFF. For the CDR3, the DNA is TGTGCCATCAGTGAGTCAGGTGGTAACGCTGAAAAACTGTTTTTT.

The V gene is TRBV11-2, the J gene TRBJ1-2; the D is unclear. V dropped 0 bases and J dropped 4 bases, with 3 bases sitting between them. Germline loops: CDR1 SGHAT, CDR2 FQNNGV. This CDR3 has 12 amino acids. CDR3 sequence reads: CASSLDIYGYTF. CDR3 sequence (DNA): TGTGCCAGCAGCTTAGATATCTATGGCTACACCTTC.

This clone was observed a few times. The chain combines TRBV18 with TRBJ1-6, with no clear D. CDR1 is KGHSH, CDR2 LQKENI, per germline. CDR3 length equals 18 residues. V lost 5 bases and J lost 0, with 17 bases in between. For the CDR3, the DNA is TGTGCCAGCTCATCAACAACTTTAGGAGGCTCCTATAATTCACCCCTCCACTTT. This encodes CASSSTTLGGSYNSPLHF.

This chain joins TRBV4-3 and TRBJ1-2, with a weak D call TRBD1 (6 bases). Deletions cut 0 bases from V and 6 bases from J, with 17 bases between. CDR1 is LGHNA and CDR2 is YSLEER in the germline V gene. There are 16 residues in the CDR3. The CDR3 DNA follows: TGCGCCAGCAGCCAAGAGCCCCACCGGAGGGGGAATGGCTACACCTTC. It yields the protein CASSQEPHRRGNGYTF.

This sequence joins TRBV30 and TRBJ2-7; a weak D match, TRBD1 (6 bases). The V end was cut by 2 bases, the J end by 7 bases, with 12 bases between. CDR3 length equals 12 residues. Germline V gene data show CDR1 as GTSNPN and CDR2 as SVGIG (reference sequence). The CDR3 region is CAWSSQGREQYF. The CDR3 DNA reads TGTGCCTGGAGTTCACAGGGCCGGGAGCAGTACTTC.

This clone came up a few times. The chain carries TRBV9 and TRBJ2-7; D is uncertain. The ends were cut back, 3 bases at V and 1 base at J, with 11 bases in the middle. In germline, CDR1 is SGDLS, CDR2 YYNGEE. This CDR3 region has 14 residues. The CDR3 nucleotides read TGTGCCAGCAGCGCCGAAGGGCCGTCCTACGAGCAGTACTTC. Amino acid sequence: CASSAEGPSYEQYF.

The chain links TRBV4-2 to TRBJ2-3; D is possibly TRBD2 (6 bases). Trimming pared 0 bases from V and 0 bases from J, leaving 13 bases between. Per germline, CDR1 LGHNA and CDR2 YNFKEQ. The CDR3 is 17 residues long. CDR3 amino acids: CASSQDPGLVSTDTQYF. DNA for the CDR3: TGTGCCAGCAGCCAAGATCCGGGACTCGTCAGCACAGATACGCAGTATTTT.

This rearrangement joins TRBV27 to TRBJ1-1, with TRBD1 matching over 10 bases. CDR1 is MNHEY and CDR2 is SMNVEV in the germline V gene (reference sequence). The CDR3 consists of 13 residues. V lost 5 bases and J lost 11; bases outside the gene matches: 8. For the CDR3, the DNA is TGTGCCAGCAGTGAGGACAGGGGGGTAGTTGCTTTCTTT. Its translation: CASSEDRGVVAFF.

The chain links TRBV28 to TRBJ2-3; a weak D match, TRBD1 (6 bases). The CDR3 covers 15 residues. Germline-derived CDR1 and CDR2 are MDHEN and SYDVKM. The V and J ends lost 2 bases and 1 base respectively, with 10 bases between them. In DNA, the CDR3 is TGTGCCAGCAGTTTAGCAGGGGCCGGCACAGATACGCAGTATTTT. As protein: CASSLAGAGTDTQYF.

J is TRBJ2-2 and V is TRBV7-8, with a possible D match to TRBD1 (6 bases). The CDR3 covers 17 residues. Germline V lookup: CDR1 SGHVS, CDR2 FQNEAQ. The V and J ends lost 1 base and 6 bases respectively, with 18 bases between them. CDR3 residues: CASSLVQGPPGAGELFF. The DNA for the CDR3 is TGTGCCAGCAGCTTAGTCCAGGGGCCGCCTGGCGCCGGGGAGCTGTTTTTT.

The V and J genes are TRBV4-1 and TRBJ2-1; 8 positions agree with TRBD1. The germline CDR1 and CDR2 sequences are MGHRA and YSYEKL. The CDR3 covers 15 residues. V lost 3 bases and J lost 0; bases outside the gene matches: 1. The CDR3 sequence is CASSHTGGSYNEQFF. In nucleotides, the CDR3 is TGCGCCAGCAGCCACACAGGGGGCTCCTACAATGAGCAGTTCTTC.

The J gene is TRBJ1-1, the V gene TRBV7-2; D is perhaps TRBD1 (6 bases). The CDR3 contains 14 residues. Between the trimmed V and J ends, which lost 7 bases and 6 bases, there was a span of 18 bases. Per the germline V gene, CDR1 is SGHTA and CDR2 is FQGNSA. The CDR3 bases are TGTGCCAGCACCCGAGAGGGGGGTTACGCTGAAGCTTTCTTT. It specifies CASTREGGYAEAFF.

This clone has a single count. Given the absence of the conserved phenylalanine or tryptophan at the CDR3 end, a read error is likely. In DNA, the CDR3 is TGTGCCAGCAGCGGGTCCCGGGACAGGGGGCAATACTATGGCTACACCCTC. Its protein product is CASSGSRDRGQYYGYTL. The V call is TRBV9, the J call TRBJ1-2, with 12 bases matching TRBD1. The ends lost 3 bases at V and 3 bases at J; junction bases unmatched: 9. Germline CDR1 is SGDLS and CDR2 is YYNGEE. There are 17 residues in the CDR3.

The rearrangement uses TRBV7-2 and TRBJ1-5; D is unresolved. V was cut by 3 bases and J by 3 bases, with 6 bases left in between. Germline-derived CDR1 and CDR2 are SGHTA and FQGNSA. The CDR3 sequence is 13 residues long. The CDR3 region is CASSFSVNQPQHF. The CDR3 region has the DNA TGTGCCAGCAGCTTTTCCGTCAATCAGCCCCAGCATTTT.

The V gene is TRBV2, the J gene TRBJ1-3; weak D call: TRBD1 (5 bases). Germline V gene sequence: CDR1 SNHLY, CDR2 FYNNEI. The length of the CDR3 is 17 residues. V gave up 4 bases and J gave up 1 base, with 17 bases separating them. Here the CDR3 reads CASSGGKGSPSGNTIYF. CDR3 bases: TGTGCCAGCAGTGGGGGCAAGGGGTCCCCATCTGGAAACACCATATATTTT. Supplemented by reference TRBV2 and TRBJ1-3, the full variable domain reads EPEVTQTPSHQVTQMGQEVILRCVPISNHLYFYWYRQILGQKVEFLVSFYNNEISEKSEIFDDQFSVERPDGSNFTLKIRSTKLEDSAMYFCASSGGKGSPSGNTIYFGEGSWLTVV.

The rearrangement uses TRBV5-4 and TRBJ1-1, with TRBD1 matching 7 bases. The ends lost 2 bases at V and 4 bases at J; junction bases unmatched: 2. CDR1 is SGHNT, CDR2 YYREEE, per germline (reference sequence). This CDR3 contains 13 residues. Here the CDR3 reads CASSFRQGTEAFF. The CDR3 nucleotides read TGTGCCAGCAGCTTCCGACAGGGCACTGAAGCTTTCTTT.

The table lists this clone with a few counts. The chain couples TRBV5-1 to TRBJ2-5, with D unclear. This CDR3 is 12 amino acids long. Germline values: CDR1 SGHRS, CDR2 YFSETQ. Between the trimmed V and J ends, which lost 0 bases and 8 bases, there was a span of 8 bases. CDR3 DNA: TGCGCCAGCAGCTTGGGGGTCGGAACCCAGTACTTC. Translating it yields CASSLGVGTQYF.

In nucleotides, the CDR3 is TGTGCCAGCAGCTCTAGGACTAGCGGGGGGGACATTCAGTACTTC. Translated, it gives CASSSRTSGGDIQYF. The chain recombines TRBV6-5 with TRBJ2-4; 15 nucleotides agree with TRBD2. The germline CDR1 and CDR2 sequences are MNHEY and SVGAGI. With 6 bases clipped from V and 8 bases from J, the junction kept 5 bases outside the gene matches. The CDR3 spans 15 residues.

This clone was seen once. V is TRBV6-5 and J is TRBJ1-2; maybe TRBD1 (6 bases). V lost 1 base and J lost 6, with 9 bases in between. The germline V gene has CDR1 MNHEY and CDR2 SVGAGI. This CDR3 is 13 amino acids long. The CDR3 DNA reads as TGTGCCAGCAGTTACTTGAGGGGGAATGGCTACACCTTC. It yields the protein CASSYLRGNGYTF.

The CDR3 DNA sequence: TGTGCCAGCAGCCCCGGAGCTGGATCCTACAATGAGCAGTTCTTC. Protein: CASSPGAGSYNEQFF. The rearrangement links TRBV7-3 to TRBJ2-1; unclear D gene. The V and J ends lost 5 bases and 1 base respectively, with 12 bases between them. The germline V gene encodes CDR1 SGHTA and CDR2 FQGTGA. CDR3 length: 15 amino acids.

The rearrangement links TRBV2 to TRBJ1-1; D remains unclear. Germline V lookup: CDR1 SNHLY, CDR2 FYNNEI. Trimming left V 4 bases short and J 9 bases short, with 9 bases between. CDR3 length: 11 amino acids. CDR3 sequence: CASSGGTQAFF. The CDR3, as DNA: TGTGCCAGCAGTGGCGGCACACAAGCTTTCTTT.

The J gene is TRBJ1-4, the V gene TRBV5-4; 8 bases agree with TRBD1. Germline V gene data show CDR1 as SGHNT and CDR2 as YYREEE (reference sequence). The CDR3 loop spans 15 amino acids. Trimming took 2 bases from V and 3 from J; bases not matched to a gene: 3. CDR3 sequence: CASSLGGQANEKLFF. Here the CDR3 DNA reads TGTGCCAGCAGCTTAGGGGGACAGGCTAATGAAAAACTGTTTTTT.

V usage is TRBV10-3 and J usage is TRBJ2-3, with TRBD2 matching 7 bases. The CDR3 consists of 13 residues. V was pared by 10 bases and J by 3 bases, with 7 bases of the junction left unmatched. CDR1 is ENHRY, CDR2 SYGVKD, per germline. This CDR3 reads CATTGGLTDTQYF. DNA for the CDR3: TGTGCCACCACGGGGGGATTAACAGATACGCAGTATTTT.

The rearrangement uses TRBV7-2 and TRBJ1-6; TRBD1 matches at 9 bases. This CDR3 contains 15 residues. Germline CDR1 is SGHTA and CDR2 is FQGNSA. The V and J ends lost 5 bases and 7 bases, in that order; junction bases with no gene match: 6. The CDR3 DNA reads as TGTGCCAGCAGCCTCGAGGGACAGGGAAATTCACCCCTCCACTTT. It is translated as CASSLEGQGNSPLHF.

The chain combines TRBV29-1 with TRBJ2-7, with 7 bases aligning to TRBD2. Germline trimming cut 5 bases from V and 0 bases from J; bases unmatched to any gene: 4. The CDR3 is 13 residues long. From germline, CDR1 is SQVTM and CDR2 ANQGSEA. CDR3 in amino acids: CSVRREGSYEQYF. CDR3 nucleotide sequence: TGCAGCGTTCGGAGGGAGGGCTCCTACGAGCAGTACTTC.